This TCR beta chain is drawn from a study of T cells in Graves' hyperthyroidism and ophthalmopathy. Diagnosis rested on symptoms, serum thyroxine and TRAb, thyroid ultrasound, and orbital computed tomography. RNA transcripts gave rise to amplified TCR beta CDR3 regions. The HTBI primer set was used in a first-round RT-PCR of the TCR CDR3. TCRdb reprocessed the multiplex PCR reads via MiXCR and lists one record per CDR3 protein. Here the sample spans a few hundred thousand distinct CDR3 sequences, around 20% being singletons. This clonotype was observed at least ten times. This clonotype was sampled from a man between 18 and 29 years old with Graves' ophthalmopathy. Sequenced input: blood.

CDR3 protein: CASSWDRDSPLHF. CDR3 nucleotides: TGTGCCAGCAGTTGGGACAGAGATTCACCCCTCCACTTT. The J gene is TRBJ1-6, the V gene TRBV27, with TRBD1 identical over 7 bases. CDR3 length: 13 residues. V was pared by 4 bases and J by 8 bases, with 2 bases of the junction left unmatched. Germline V gives CDR1 MNHEY, CDR2 SMNVEV (reference sequence).